The rows below give T cell receptor beta chains drawn from one sample of a study of T cells after yellow fever vaccination. Using its own MiXCR run on the 5' RACE reads, TCRdb lists one record per CDR3 protein. Among about 580,000 distinct CDR3 sequences listed, approximately 16% were seen once. The sample here was PBMCs, taken around 5 days after the first yellow fever vaccination. The receptors originated from a man aged 18 to 30 who received the YFV17D yellow fever vaccine. Both conserved end residues are part of each CDR3. D genes are given only for firm matches. Clone size appears in some rows only: once, few, many, or a class for an expanded clone.

V,size,J,D,CDR3,DNA
TRBV9,few,TRBJ2-2,NA,CASRGVSGGELFF,TGTGCCAGCAGAGGGGTTTCGGGCGGGGAGCTGTTTTTT
TRBV7-9,NA,TRBJ2-1,NA,CASSALAPYNEQFF,TGTGCCAGCAGTGCCCTAGCCCCCTACAATGAGCAGTTCTTC
TRBV12-3/TRBV12-4,NA,TRBJ2-7,NA,CASGRNLYEQYF,TGTGCCAGCGGCCGAAATTTGTACGAGCAGTACTTC
TRBV25-1,NA,TRBJ2-7,NA,CASSERRPLPYEQYF,TGTGCCAGCAGTGAAAGGCGTCCTCTACCCTACGAGCAGTACTTC
TRBV6-5,few,TRBJ2-5,NA,CASSYSVTTSQYF,TGTGCCAGCAGTTACTCTGTCACCACATCCCAGTACTTC
TRBV4-1,NA,TRBJ1-2,NA,CASSQGGSANYGYTF,TGCGCCAGCAGCCAAGGAGGCTCAGCTAACTATGGCTACACCTTC
TRBV5-4,NA,TRBJ2-5,NA,CASTSTSGAETQYF,TGTGCCAGCACCAGTACTTCCGGGGCGGAGACCCAGTACTTC
TRBV7-6,NA,TRBJ1-4,NA,CASSLNRVEKLFF,TGTGCCAGCAGCTTAAATCGGGTTGAAAAACTGTTTTTT
TRBV6-4,NA,TRBJ2-1,TRBD2,CASSESLFGLVRHWSSYNEQFF,TGTGCCAGCAGTGAGTCGTTATTCGGACTAGTAAGACATTGGAGCTCCTACAATGAGCAGTTCTTC
TRBV7-8,NA,TRBJ2-6,NA,CASSLNVGSGANVLTF,TGTGCCAGCAGCTTAAATGTGGGTTCCGGGGCCAACGTCCTGACTTTC
TRBV5-1,NA,TRBJ2-7,NA,CASSLERGTGEQYF,TGCGCCAGCAGCCTGGAGAGGGGGACCGGCGAGCAGTACTTC
TRBV4-3,few,TRBJ2-7,TRBD2,CASSLNPGGGSSYEQYF,TGCGCCAGCAGCCTAAATCCTGGGGGGGGGTCATCCTACGAGCAGTACTTC
TRBV5-8,NA,TRBJ2-2,TRBD1,CASSTTGAGTGELFF,TGTGCCAGCAGCACGACAGGGGCGGGCACCGGGGAGCTGTTTTTT
TRBV6-2/TRBV6-3,few,TRBJ2-5,NA,CASSQERSRQETQYF,TGTGCCAGCAGCCAAGAGAGGTCTCGGCAAGAGACCCAGTACTTC
TRBV27,NA,TRBJ2-7,TRBD2,CASTGERGLAGSFSYEQYF,TGTGCCAGCACCGGTGAGCGAGGACTAGCGGGGAGTTTCTCCTACGAGCAGTACTTC
TRBV19,many,TRBJ1-1,NA,CASSIVGDTEAFF,TGTGCCAGTAGTATAGTCGGGGATACTGAAGCTTTCTTT
TRBV28,NA,TRBJ2-3,NA,CASLWRGTDTQYF,TGTGCCAGCCTTTGGCGGGGCACAGATACGCAGTATTTT
TRBV6-1,NA,TRBJ2-3,NA,CASSERGRRSDTQYF,TGTGCCAGCAGTGAACGGGGGCGCAGGTCAGATACGCAGTATTTT
TRBV6-1,many,TRBJ2-7,NA,CASSLPATSEQYF,TGTGCCAGCAGTCTCCCGGCCACTAGCGAGCAGTACTTC
TRBV3-1,few,TRBJ2-1,NA,CASSQGHPRNEQFF,TGTGCCAGCAGCCAAGGGCACCCCCGCAATGAGCAGTTCTTC
TRBV4-2,few,TRBJ1-1,NA,CASSQESGGTEAFF,TGTGCCAGCAGCCAAGAGTCGGGGGGGACTGAAGCTTTCTTT
TRBV4-1,NA,TRBJ2-5,NA,CASSQGIVFRGPETQYF,TGCGCCAGCAGCCAAGGGATAGTGTTTAGGGGACCAGAGACCCAGTACTTC
TRBV9,few,TRBJ2-5,TRBD2,CASSASGGGLETQYF,TGTGCCAGCAGCGCCAGCGGGGGGGGCCTGGAGACCCAGTACTTC
TRBV14,NA,TRBJ2-1,TRBD2,CASSATSGGVNEQFF,TGTGCCAGCAGCGCGACTAGCGGGGGCGTCAATGAGCAGTTCTTC
TRBV4-3,NA,TRBJ2-7,TRBD1,CASSPGGQGFFEQYF,TGCGCCAGCAGCCCGGGCGGACAGGGGTTCTTCGAGCAGTACTTC
TRBV12-3/TRBV12-4,few,TRBJ1-4,TRBD1,CASSSTGGNEKLFF,TGTGCCAGCAGTTCGACAGGGGGAAATGAAAAACTGTTTTTT
TRBV12-3/TRBV12-4,few,TRBJ2-3,TRBD2,CASSLTSGNTDTQYF,TGTGCCAGCAGTTTAACTAGCGGTAACACAGATACGCAGTATTTT
TRBV6-2/TRBV6-3,few,TRBJ2-3,NA,CASARESSQSDTQYF,TGTGCCAGCGCCAGGGAGAGTTCACAGTCAGATACGCAGTATTTT
TRBV12-3/TRBV12-4,many,TRBJ2-5,NA,CASSSTASQETQYF,TGTGCCAGCAGTTCTACAGCCTCCCAAGAGACCCAGTACTTC
TRBV6-5,few,TRBJ1-1,NA,CASSYSGSGSAFF,TGTGCCAGCAGTTACTCAGGCTCCGGTTCGGCTTTCTTT
TRBV5-4,few,TRBJ2-3,NA,CASSTTPDTDTQYF,TGTGCCAGCAGCACCACCCCCGACACAGATACGCAGTATTTT
TRBV7-9,few,TRBJ1-6,TRBD1,CASSLRAGGAGSPLHF,TGTGCCAGCAGCTTAAGGGCAGGGGGCGCGGGCTCACCCCTCCACTTT
TRBV7-2,few,TRBJ2-1,TRBD2,CASSLSEASGGYNEQFF,TGTGCCAGCAGCTTATCCGAGGCTAGCGGGGGGTACAATGAGCAGTTCTTC
TRBV24-1,NA,TRBJ1-5,NA,CATSDFGSLGPQHF,TGTGCCACCAGTGATTTCGGCAGCCTTGGGCCCCAGCATTTT
TRBV5-1,NA,TRBJ1-1,TRBD1,CASSYRGRGLDTEAFF,TGCGCCAGCAGCTACCGCGGCAGGGGGCTCGACACTGAAGCTTTCTTT
TRBV7-9,many,TRBJ1-5,NA,CASSLHNQPQHF,TGTGCCAGCAGCTTACACAATCAGCCCCAGCATTTT
TRBV12-3/TRBV12-4,NA,TRBJ1-5,NA,CASSLRGISNQPQHF,TGTGCCAGCAGTTTAAGAGGGATCAGCAATCAGCCCCAGCATTTT
TRBV25-1,NA,TRBJ1-4,NA,CASSGITGSNEKLFF,TGTGCCAGCAGTGGGATAACAGGGTCTAATGAAAAACTGTTTTTT
TRBV29-1,NA,TRBJ1-1,NA,CSVVGGRRFTEAFF,TGCAGCGTCGTCGGGGGACGGAGGTTCACTGAAGCTTTCTTT
TRBV10-3,NA,TRBJ1-5,TRBD1,CAISEPGQGINQPQHF,TGTGCCATCAGTGAGCCGGGACAGGGGATAAATCAGCCCCAGCATTTT
TRBV4-3,NA,TRBJ2-1,TRBD2,CASSQASRGGLDEQFF,TGCGCCAGCAGCCAAGCGTCCCGCGGGGGGCTCGATGAGCAGTTCTTC
TRBV12-3/TRBV12-4,few,TRBJ2-4,NA,CASTDGTKNIQYF,TGTGCCAGCACAGATGGGACCAAAAACATTCAGTACTTC
TRBV25-1,few,TRBJ1-4,NA,CASREAGTEKLFF,TGTGCCAGCAGGGAGGCAGGTACTGAAAAACTGTTTTTT